Following are 12 T cell receptor beta chains from one sample sequenced in a study of T cells after yellow fever vaccination. TCRdb fed the 5' RACE reads into MiXCR, producing one record per CDR3 protein. The sample records some 500,000 distinct CDR3 sequences, approximately 13% being singletons. Sample: PBMCs, taken on the day of the yellow fever booster vaccination. The receptors here all came from a man younger than 45 who received the YFV17D yellow fever vaccine.

V gene TRBV7-9 combines with J gene TRBJ1-4; D is possibly TRBD1 (5 bases). The germline CDR1 and CDR2 sequences are SEHNR and FQNEAQ (reference sequence). The CDR3 totals 14 residues. Trimming removed 6 bases from V and 2 bases from J, with 10 bases in between. CDR3 DNA: TGTGCCAGCAGTGCAGGGAGTACTAATGAAAAACTGTTTTTT. The encoded protein is CASSAGSTNEKLFF.

This clonotype was detected a few times. The genes are TRBV19 and TRBJ2-2; D not resolved. The CDR3 is 12 residues long. The V end lost 11 bases, the J end lost 6 bases, and 13 bases lay between the germline ends. Germline lookup yields CDR1 LNHDA and CDR2 SQIVND (reference sequence). The DNA of the CDR3 is TGTGCCTCGAACCTCCCCCCCGGGGAGCTGTTTTTT. Translated, it gives CASNLPPGELFF. Together with reference TRBV19 and TRBJ2-2, the CDR3 gives the full variable domain: DGGITQSPKYLFRKEGQNVTLSCEQNLNHDAMYWYRQDPGQGLRLIYYSQIVNDFQKGDIAEGYSVSREKKESFPLTVTSAQKNPTAFYLCASNLPPGELFFGEGSRLTVL.

This clonotype has only a few counts. The V and J genes are TRBV20-1 and TRBJ1-5, with 9 bases identical to TRBD1. The CDR3 is 13 amino acids. V dropped 2 bases and J dropped 5; count of bases not matched to a gene: 1. Germline V CDR1 and CDR2: DFQATT, SNEGSKA (reference sequence). The CDR3 DNA reads TGCAGTGCTAGAAGGGACAGGGATCAGCCCCAGCATTTT. Residues: CSARRDRDQPQHF.

The rearrangement uses TRBV7-6 and TRBJ2-3; TRBD1 matches 7 bases. The CDR3 has 14 amino acids. Germline V gene lookup returns CDR1 SGHVS and CDR2 FNYEAQ. V shed 5 bases, J shed 6 bases, and the junction held 8 bases outside the gene matches. The CDR3 region has the DNA TGTGCCAGCAGCAAAAGGACAGGCAGTGATACGCAGTATTTT. Encoded protein: CASSKRTGSDTQYF.

This clonotype appeared a few times. The rearrangement links TRBV5-5 to TRBJ2-2, with 7 positions matching TRBD2. J lost 2 bases, V lost 1 base, and 5 bases had no gene match. This CDR3 is 16 amino acids long. CDR1 SGHKS and CDR2 YYEKEE come from the germline V gene (reference sequence). This chain's CDR3 is CASSLTLASNTGELFF. In DNA, the CDR3 is TGTGCCAGCAGCTTGACACTAGCGAGTAACACCGGGGAGCTGTTTTTT.

The chain is built from TRBV3-1 and TRBJ2-7; D might be TRBD1 (5 bases). Germline V lookup: CDR1 LGHDT, CDR2 YNNKEL (reference sequence). V lost 2 bases and J lost 0, with 11 bases in between. This CDR3 has 15 residues. In DNA, the CDR3 is TGTGCCAGCAGCCAATCCCCCAGGGACTCCTACGAGCAGTACTTC. The encoded protein is CASSQSPRDSYEQYF.

The J gene is TRBJ2-6, the V gene TRBV4-3; 8 bases are shared with TRBD2. The V and J ends lost 3 bases and 4 bases, in that order; junction bases with no gene match: 14. CDR3 size: 19 residues. Per germline, CDR1 LGHNA and CDR2 YSLEER. The chain's CDR3 is CASSHERERVLRGANVLTF. Written as DNA, the CDR3 is TGCGCCAGCAGCCACGAGCGGGAGCGAGTTTTGCGCGGGGCCAACGTCCTGACTTTC.

This clonotype has just a few counts. The junction shows a germline mismatch at one end, possibly a read error. V and J are TRBV7-2 and TRBJ2-3; 14 bases line up with TRBD2. This CDR3 is 16 amino acids long. Germline loops: CDR1 SGHTA, CDR2 FQGNSA. The CDR3 region is CASRLGLAGGVDTQYF. CDR3 DNA sequence: TGTGCCAGCAGATTAGGACTAGCGGGAGGAGTAGATACGCAGTATTTT.

CDR3 nucleotides: TGTGCCAGCTCACCGAACAGCTACAATGAGCAGTTCTTC. Its translation: CASSPNSYNEQFF. V gene TRBV18 combines with J gene TRBJ2-1; no clear D. CDR3 length: 13 amino acids. Trimming took off 3 bases at V and 3 bases at J, with 6 bases between the two ends. Germline-derived CDR1 and CDR2 are KGHSH and LQKENI.

The rearrangement joins TRBV14 to TRBJ2-1, with 9 bases lining up with TRBD1. The CDR3 has 13 amino acids. The germline CDR1 and CDR2 sequences are SGHDN and FVKESK. Germline trimming cut 5 bases from V and 7 bases from J; bases unmatched to any gene: 3. Here the CDR3 DNA reads TGTGCCAGCAGCGGACAGGGGATTAATGAGCAGTTCTTC. Its translation: CASSGQGINEQFF.

There are a few counts of this clonotype. The rearrangement uses TRBV7-2 and TRBJ2-1; TRBD2 agrees at 14 bases. V shed 5 bases and J 2 bases; nucleotides not matched to a gene: 2. CDR3 size: 16 residues. CDR1 is SGHTA, CDR2 FQGNSA, per germline. DNA of the CDR3: TGTGCCAGCAGCCAGGGACTAGCGGGAGCCTACAATGAGCAGTTCTTC. It is translated as CASSQGLAGAYNEQFF.

This clonotype came up a few times. The rearrangement uses TRBV12-3 or TRBV12-4 and TRBJ2-5; 10 nucleotides match TRBD2. After removal of 1 base from V and 3 bases from J, the junction contained 5 bases not matched to a gene. The CDR3 spans 16 residues. CDR3 loop: CASSLGLLAGEETQYF. For the CDR3, the DNA is TGTGCCAGCAGTTTAGGCCTGCTAGCGGGAGAAGAGACCCAGTACTTC.